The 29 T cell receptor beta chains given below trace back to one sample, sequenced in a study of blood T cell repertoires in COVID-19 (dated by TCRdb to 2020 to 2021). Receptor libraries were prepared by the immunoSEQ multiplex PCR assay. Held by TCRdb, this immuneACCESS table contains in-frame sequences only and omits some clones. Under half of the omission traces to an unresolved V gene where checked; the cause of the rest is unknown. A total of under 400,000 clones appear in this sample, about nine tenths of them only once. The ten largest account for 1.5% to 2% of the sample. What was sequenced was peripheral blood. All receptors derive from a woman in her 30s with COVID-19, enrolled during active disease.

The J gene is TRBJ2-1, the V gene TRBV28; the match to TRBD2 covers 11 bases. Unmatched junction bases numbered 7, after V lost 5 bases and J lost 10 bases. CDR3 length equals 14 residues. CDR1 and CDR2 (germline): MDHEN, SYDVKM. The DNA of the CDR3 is TGTGCCAGCAGTCCAACGGGGACTAGCGGCGAGCAGTTCTTC. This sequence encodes CASSPTGTSGEQFF.

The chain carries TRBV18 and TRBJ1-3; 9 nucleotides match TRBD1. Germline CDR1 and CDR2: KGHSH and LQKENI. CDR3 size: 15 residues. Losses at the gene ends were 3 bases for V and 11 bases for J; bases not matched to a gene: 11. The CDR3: CASSPGQGIFNPIYF. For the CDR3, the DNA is TGTGCCAGCTCACCCGGACAGGGGATATTTAATCCCATATATTTT.

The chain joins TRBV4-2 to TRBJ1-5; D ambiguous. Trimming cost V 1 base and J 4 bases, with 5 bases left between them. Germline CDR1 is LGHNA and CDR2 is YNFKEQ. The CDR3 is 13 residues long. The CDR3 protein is CASSQGQNQPQHF. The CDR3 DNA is TGTGCCAGCAGCCAAGGGCAGAATCAGCCCCAGCATTTT.

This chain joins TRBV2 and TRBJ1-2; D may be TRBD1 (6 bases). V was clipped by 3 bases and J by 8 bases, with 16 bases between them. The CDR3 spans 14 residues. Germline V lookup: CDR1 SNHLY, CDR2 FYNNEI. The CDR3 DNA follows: TGTGCCAGCAGTGATACGAGGGGGATGGAGGGCTACACCTTC. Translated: CASSDTRGMEGYTF.

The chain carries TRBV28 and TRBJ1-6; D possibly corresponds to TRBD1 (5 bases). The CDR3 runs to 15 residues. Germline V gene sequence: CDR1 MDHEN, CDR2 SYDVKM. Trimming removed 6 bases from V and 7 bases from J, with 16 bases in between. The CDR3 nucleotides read TGTGCCAGCAGCTGGGTCCCCCGGGGGAATTCACCCCTCCACTTT. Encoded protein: CASSWVPRGNSPLHF.

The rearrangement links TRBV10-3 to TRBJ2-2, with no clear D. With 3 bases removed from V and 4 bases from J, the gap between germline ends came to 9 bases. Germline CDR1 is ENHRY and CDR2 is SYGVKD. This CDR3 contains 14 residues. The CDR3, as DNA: TGTGCCATCAGTGATCCCATTTCCACCGGGGAGCTGTTTTTT. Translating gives CAISDPISTGELFF.

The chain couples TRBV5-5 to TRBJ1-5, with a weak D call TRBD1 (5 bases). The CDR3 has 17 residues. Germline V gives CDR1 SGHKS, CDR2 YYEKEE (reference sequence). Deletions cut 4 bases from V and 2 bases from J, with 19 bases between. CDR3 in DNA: TGTGCCAGCAGCCGTGGGACTCTCGGGAGGGGCAATCAGCCCCAGCATTTT. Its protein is CASSRGTLGRGNQPQHF.

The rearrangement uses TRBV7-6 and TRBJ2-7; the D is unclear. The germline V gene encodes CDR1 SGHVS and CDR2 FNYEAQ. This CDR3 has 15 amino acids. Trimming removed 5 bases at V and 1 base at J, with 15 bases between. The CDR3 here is CASSEDPGLSYEQYF. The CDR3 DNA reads TGTGCCAGCAGCGAGGATCCCGGCCTGTCCTACGAGCAGTACTTC.

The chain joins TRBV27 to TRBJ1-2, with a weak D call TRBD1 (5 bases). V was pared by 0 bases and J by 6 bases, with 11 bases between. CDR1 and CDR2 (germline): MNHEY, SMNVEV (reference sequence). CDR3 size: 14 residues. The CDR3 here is CASSLSGRVDGYTF. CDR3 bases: TGTGCCAGCAGTTTATCGGGCAGGGTCGATGGCTACACCTTC.

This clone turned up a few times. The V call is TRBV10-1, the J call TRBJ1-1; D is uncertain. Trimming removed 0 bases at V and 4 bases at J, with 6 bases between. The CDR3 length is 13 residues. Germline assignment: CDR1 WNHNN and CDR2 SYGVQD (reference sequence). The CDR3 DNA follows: TGCGCCAGCAGTGAGTCGAGTGGCACTGAAGCTTTCTTT. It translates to CASSESSGTEAFF.

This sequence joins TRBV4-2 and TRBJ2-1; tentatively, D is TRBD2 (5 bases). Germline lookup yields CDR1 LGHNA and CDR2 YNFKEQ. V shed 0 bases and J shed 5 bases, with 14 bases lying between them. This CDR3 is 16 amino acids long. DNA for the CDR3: TGTGCCAGCAGCCAAGATCGTCTGAGAGGGAACAATGAGCAGTTCTTC. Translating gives CASSQDRLRGNNEQFF.

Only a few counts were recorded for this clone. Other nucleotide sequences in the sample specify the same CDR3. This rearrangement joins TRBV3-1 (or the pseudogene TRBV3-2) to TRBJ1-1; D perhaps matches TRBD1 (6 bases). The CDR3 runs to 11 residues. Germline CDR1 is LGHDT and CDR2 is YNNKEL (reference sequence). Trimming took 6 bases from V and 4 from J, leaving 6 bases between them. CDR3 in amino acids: CASRGGTEAFF. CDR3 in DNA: TGTGCCAGCAGAGGGGGCACTGAAGCTTTCTTT.

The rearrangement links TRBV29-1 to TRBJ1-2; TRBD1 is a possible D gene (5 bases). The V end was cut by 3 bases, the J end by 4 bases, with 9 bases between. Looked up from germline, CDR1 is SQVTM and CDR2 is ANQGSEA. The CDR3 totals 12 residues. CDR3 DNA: TGCAGCGTTGATGACAGTCCCTATGGCTACACCTTC. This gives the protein CSVDDSPYGYTF.

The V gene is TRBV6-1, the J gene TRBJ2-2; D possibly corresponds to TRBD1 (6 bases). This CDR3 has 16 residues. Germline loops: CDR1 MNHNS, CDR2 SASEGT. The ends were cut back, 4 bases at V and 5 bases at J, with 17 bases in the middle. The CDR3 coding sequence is TGTGCCAGCAGTGGATTCACAGGGCTGTGGACCGGGGAGCTGTTTTTT. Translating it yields CASSGFTGLWTGELFF.

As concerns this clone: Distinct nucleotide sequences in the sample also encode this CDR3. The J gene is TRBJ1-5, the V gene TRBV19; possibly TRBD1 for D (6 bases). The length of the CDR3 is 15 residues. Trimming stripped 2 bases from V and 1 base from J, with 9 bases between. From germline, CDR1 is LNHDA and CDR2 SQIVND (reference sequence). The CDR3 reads CASSIRGGSNQPQHF. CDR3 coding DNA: TGTGCCAGTAGTATAAGGGGGGGGAGCAATCAGCCCCAGCATTTT.

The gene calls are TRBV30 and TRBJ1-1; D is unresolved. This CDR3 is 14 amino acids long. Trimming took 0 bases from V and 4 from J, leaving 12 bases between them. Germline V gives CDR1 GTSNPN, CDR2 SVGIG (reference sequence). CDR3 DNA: TGTGCCTGGAGTGTAATGGGTCGAGGCACTGAAGCTTTCTTT. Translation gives CAWSVMGRGTEAFF.

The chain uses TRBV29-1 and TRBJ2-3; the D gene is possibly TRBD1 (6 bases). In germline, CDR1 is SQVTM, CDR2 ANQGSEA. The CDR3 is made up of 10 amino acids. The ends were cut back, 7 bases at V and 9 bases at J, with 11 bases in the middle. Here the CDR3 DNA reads TGCAGCGCGGACAGTGGGACGCAGTATTTT. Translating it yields CSADSGTQYF.

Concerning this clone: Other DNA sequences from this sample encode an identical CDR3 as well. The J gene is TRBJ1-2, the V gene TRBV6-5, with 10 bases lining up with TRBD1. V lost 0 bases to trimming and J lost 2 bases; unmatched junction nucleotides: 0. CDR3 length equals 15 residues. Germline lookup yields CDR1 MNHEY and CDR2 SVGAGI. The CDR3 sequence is CASSYSTGGNYGYTF. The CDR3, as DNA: TGTGCCAGCAGTTACTCGACAGGGGGCAACTATGGCTACACCTTC.

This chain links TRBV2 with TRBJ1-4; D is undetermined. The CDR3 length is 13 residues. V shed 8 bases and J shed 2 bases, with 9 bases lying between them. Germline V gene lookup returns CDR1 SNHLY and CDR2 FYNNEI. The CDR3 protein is CASSVRTNEKLFF. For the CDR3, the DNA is TGTGCCAGCTCTGTCAGGACTAATGAAAAACTGTTTTTT. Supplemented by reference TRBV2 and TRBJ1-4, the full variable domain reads EPEVTQTPSHQVTQMGQEVILRCVPISNHLYFYWYRQILGQKVEFLVSFYNNEISEKSEIFDDQFSVERPDGSNFTLKIRSTKLEDSAMYFCASSVRTNEKLFFGSGTQLSVL.

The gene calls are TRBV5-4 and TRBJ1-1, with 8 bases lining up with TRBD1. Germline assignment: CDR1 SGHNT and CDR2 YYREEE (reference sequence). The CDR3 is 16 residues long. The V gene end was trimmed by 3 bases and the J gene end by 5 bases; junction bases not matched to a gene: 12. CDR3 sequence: CASSSGQGGILTEAFF. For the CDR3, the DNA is TGTGCCAGCAGCTCCGGACAGGGAGGGATTTTGACTGAAGCTTTCTTT.

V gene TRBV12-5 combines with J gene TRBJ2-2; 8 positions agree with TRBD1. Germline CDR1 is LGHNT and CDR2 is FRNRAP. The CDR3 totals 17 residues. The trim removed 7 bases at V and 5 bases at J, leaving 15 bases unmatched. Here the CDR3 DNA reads TGTGCTAGTGCCTCCGGAGGACAGGGCGAAAGTACCGGGGAGCTGTTTTTT. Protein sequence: CASASGGQGESTGELFF.

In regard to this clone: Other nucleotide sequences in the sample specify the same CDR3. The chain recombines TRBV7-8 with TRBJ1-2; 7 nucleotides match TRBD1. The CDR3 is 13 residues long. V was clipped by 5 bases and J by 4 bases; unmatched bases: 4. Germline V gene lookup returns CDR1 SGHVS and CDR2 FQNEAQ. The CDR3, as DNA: TGTGCCAGCAGCCCCGACAGGGCCTATGGCTACACCTTC. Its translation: CASSPDRAYGYTF.

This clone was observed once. CDR3 sequence (DNA): TGTGCCAGCAGCGTAGGTAGCGGGGGTACTTACAATGAGCAGTTCTTC. This gives the protein CASSVGSGGTYNEQFF. The chain employs TRBV9 and TRBJ2-1, with 9 bases fitting TRBD2. Germline V gene data show CDR1 as SGDLS and CDR2 as YYNGEE. This CDR3 spans 16 amino acids. The junction had 5 bases not matched to a gene; V was cut back by 0 bases and J by 4 bases.

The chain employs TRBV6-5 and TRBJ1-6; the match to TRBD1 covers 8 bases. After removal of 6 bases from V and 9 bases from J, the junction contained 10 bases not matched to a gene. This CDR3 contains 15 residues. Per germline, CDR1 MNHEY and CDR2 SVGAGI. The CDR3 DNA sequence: TGTGCCAGCAGACAGGACAGGGCAGGGAGTTCACCCCTCCACTTT. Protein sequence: CASRQDRAGSSPLHF.

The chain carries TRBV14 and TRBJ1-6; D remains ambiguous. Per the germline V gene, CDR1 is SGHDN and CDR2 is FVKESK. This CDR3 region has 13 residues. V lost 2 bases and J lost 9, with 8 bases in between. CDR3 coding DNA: TGTGCCAGCAGCCAATGGACTACTTCACCCCTCCACTTT. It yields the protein CASSQWTTSPLHF.

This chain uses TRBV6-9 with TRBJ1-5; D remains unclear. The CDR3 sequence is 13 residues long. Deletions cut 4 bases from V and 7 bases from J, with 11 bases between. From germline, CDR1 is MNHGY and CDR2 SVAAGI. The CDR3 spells CASSSRGGQPQHF. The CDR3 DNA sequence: TGTGCCAGCAGTTCCCGTGGAGGGCAGCCCCAGCATTTT.

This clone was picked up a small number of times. CDR3 loop: CATQASGGREYF. The DNA of the CDR3 is TGTGCCACCCAGGCTAGCGGGGGCCGGGAGTATTTT. This chain links TRBV2 with TRBJ2-3; 10 bases agree with TRBD2. The trim removed 10 bases at V and 13 bases at J, leaving 11 bases unmatched. The CDR3 length is 12 residues. The germline V gene has CDR1 SNHLY and CDR2 FYNNEI.

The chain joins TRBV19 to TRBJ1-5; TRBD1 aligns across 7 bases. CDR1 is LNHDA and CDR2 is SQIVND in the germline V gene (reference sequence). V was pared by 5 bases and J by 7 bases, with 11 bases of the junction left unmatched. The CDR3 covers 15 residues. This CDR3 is CASSLDRVVVQPQHF. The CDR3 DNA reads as TGTGCCAGTAGTCTCGACAGGGTAGTTGTCCAGCCCCAGCATTTT.

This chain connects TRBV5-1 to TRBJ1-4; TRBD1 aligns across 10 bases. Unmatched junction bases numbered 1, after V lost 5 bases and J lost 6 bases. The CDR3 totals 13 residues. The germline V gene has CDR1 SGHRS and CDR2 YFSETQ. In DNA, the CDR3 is TGCGCCAGCAGAGGGACAGGGGATGAAAAACTGTTTTTT. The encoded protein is CASRGTGDEKLFF.